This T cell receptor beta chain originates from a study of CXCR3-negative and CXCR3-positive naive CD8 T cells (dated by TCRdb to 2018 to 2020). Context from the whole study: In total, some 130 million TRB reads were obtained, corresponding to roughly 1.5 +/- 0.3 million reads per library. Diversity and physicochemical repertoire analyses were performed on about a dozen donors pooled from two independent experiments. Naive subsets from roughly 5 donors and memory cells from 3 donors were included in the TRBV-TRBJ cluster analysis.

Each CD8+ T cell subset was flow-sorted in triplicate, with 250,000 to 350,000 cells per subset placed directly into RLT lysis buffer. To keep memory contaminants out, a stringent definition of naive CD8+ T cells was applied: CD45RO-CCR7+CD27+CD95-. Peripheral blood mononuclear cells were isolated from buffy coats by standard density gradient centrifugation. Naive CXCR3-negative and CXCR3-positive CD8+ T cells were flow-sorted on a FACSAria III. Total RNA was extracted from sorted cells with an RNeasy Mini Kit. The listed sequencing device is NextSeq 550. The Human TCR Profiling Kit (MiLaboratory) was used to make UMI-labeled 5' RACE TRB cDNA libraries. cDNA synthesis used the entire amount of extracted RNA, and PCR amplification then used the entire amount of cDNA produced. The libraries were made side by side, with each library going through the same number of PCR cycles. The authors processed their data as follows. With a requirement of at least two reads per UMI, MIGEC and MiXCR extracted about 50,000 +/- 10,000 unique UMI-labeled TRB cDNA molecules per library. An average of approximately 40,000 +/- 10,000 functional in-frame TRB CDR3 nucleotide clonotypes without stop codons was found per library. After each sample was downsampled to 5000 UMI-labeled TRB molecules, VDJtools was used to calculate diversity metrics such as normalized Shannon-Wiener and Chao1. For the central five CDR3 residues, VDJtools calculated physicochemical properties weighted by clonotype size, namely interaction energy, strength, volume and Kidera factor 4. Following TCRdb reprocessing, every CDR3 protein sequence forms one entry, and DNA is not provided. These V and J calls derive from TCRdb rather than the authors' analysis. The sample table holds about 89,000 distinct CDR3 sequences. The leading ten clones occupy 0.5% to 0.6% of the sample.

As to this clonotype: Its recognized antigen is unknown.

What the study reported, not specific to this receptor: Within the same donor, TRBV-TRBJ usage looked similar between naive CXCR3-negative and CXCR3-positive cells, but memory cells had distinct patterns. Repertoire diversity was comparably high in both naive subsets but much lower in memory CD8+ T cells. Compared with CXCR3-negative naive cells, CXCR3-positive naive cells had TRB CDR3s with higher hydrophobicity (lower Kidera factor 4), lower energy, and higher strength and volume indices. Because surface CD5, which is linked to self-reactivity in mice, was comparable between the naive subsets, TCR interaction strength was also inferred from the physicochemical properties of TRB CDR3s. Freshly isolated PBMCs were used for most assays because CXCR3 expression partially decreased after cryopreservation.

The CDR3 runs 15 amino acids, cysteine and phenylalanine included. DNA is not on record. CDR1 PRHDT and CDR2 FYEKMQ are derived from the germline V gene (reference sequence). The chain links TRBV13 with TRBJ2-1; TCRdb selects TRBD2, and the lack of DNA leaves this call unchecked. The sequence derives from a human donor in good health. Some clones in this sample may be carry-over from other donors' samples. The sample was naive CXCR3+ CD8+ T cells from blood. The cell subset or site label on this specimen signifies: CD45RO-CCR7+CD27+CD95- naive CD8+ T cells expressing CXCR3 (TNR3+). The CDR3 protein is CASSTRLARYNEQFF.